A single T cell receptor beta chain is shown here with its context. This sample was taken from a study of T-cell reconstitution after alpha-beta-depleted transplantation in children. Preparation of the TCRbeta library was carried out with unique molecular identifiers. TCRdb used MiXCR to reprocess the PCR reads, holding one entry per CDR3 protein. The sample has around 490,000 distinct CDR3 sequences; roughly 10% are singletons. V was clipped by 4 bases and J by 8 bases, with 11 bases between them. Looked up from germline, CDR1 is KGHSY and CDR2 is FQNENV. There are 12 residues in the CDR3. The chain couples TRBV16 to TRBJ1-2; weak D call: TRBD1 (6 bases). The starting material was PBMCs, mostly from graft donor cells, obtained 180 days after TCRalphabeta/CD19-depleted stem cell transplant. The sequence was obtained from a female patient aged 2-9 years who had a stem cell transplant for aplastic anemia, so the T cells may come from the graft donor. CDR3 sequence reads: CASSLRQEGYTF. For the CDR3, the DNA is TGTGCCAGCAGCCTCCGACAGGAAGGCTACACCTTC.